This T cell receptor beta chain comes out of a study of T cell responses to AZD1222 COVID-19 vaccine. Whole-study findings and limits: Donor demographics were predominantly white British with a female majority; clonal diversity may be underestimated.

The method was immunoSEQ multiplex PCR; TCRdb's version includes in-frame clones alone and lacks a portion of them. This table has some 140,000 clones, approximately 91% appearing once. V was cut by 4 bases and J by 0 bases, with 11 bases left in between. Germline V gene lookup returns CDR1 MNHEY and CDR2 SVGAGI. The CDR3 contains 15 residues. Remarks on this clone: As yet, its antigen is unknown.

The sequencing here drew on peripheral blood, taken on day 0 of AZD1222 vaccination. This TCR was recovered from an adult in good health. The chain recombines TRBV6-5 with TRBJ2-3; D is ambiguous. In DNA, the CDR3 is TGTGCCAGCAGTTTCTCGGAACCTAGCACAGATACGCAGTATTTT. Translating gives CASSFSEPSTDTQYF.